This is a list of T cell receptor beta chains from one sample in a study of blood T cell repertoires in COVID-19. The protocol was immunoSEQ multiplex PCR, while the TCRdb copy is restricted to in-frame clones and leaves out a portion. This table holds 160,000 or so clones, 84% found once. What was sequenced was PBMCs or T cells enriched from blood (not recorded which). These receptors all come from a man in his forties or fifties who had recovered from COVID-19. The CDR3 runs from the conserved cysteine through the conserved F or W. A D gene is named only where the DNA matches it firmly. Where a row states a size, it is once, few, many or the class of an expanded clone; other rows omit it.

V: TRBV7-6
length: 16
size: .
D: .
J: TRBJ2-3
DNA: TGTGCCAGCAGCTCGCACTCTGAGGTGAGCACAGATACGCAGTATTTT
CDR3: CASSSHSEVSTDTQYF

V: TRBV19
length: 15
size: .
D: TRBD1
J: TRBJ1-2
DNA: TGTGCCAGTAGTGTTCCCGGGACAGGGATTGCCGGCTACACCTTC
CDR3: CASSVPGTGIAGYTF

V: TRBV6-6
length: 15
size: once
D: .
J: TRBJ1-2
DNA: TGTGCCAGCAGTAAAGCGTCCGACAGCTCAGGAGGCTACACCTTC
CDR3: CASSKASDSSGGYTF

V: TRBV5-5
length: 15
size: .
D: .
J: TRBJ1-1
DNA: TGTGCCAGCTCCCTCCGGGCAGGGGAGAACACTGAAGCTTTCTTT
CDR3: CASSLRAGENTEAFF

V: TRBV2
length: 11
size: .
D: .
J: TRBJ1-5
DNA: TGTGCCAGCAGTTCTACGGGACCCCAGCATTTT
CDR3: CASSSTGPQHF

V: TRBV11-2
length: 14
size: .
D: TRBD1
J: TRBJ1-4
DNA: TGTGCCAGCAGCCCAAGGGACAGTCCTCGAGGTTTGTTTTTT
CDR3: CASSPRDSPRGLFF

V: TRBV7-9
length: 14
size: .
D: .
J: TRBJ1-4
DNA: TGTGCCAGCAGCCCTACCGACAATCAAGAAAAACTGTTTTTT
CDR3: CASSPTDNQEKLFF

V: TRBV10-2
length: 15
size: .
D: .
J: TRBJ2-2
DNA: TGCGCCAGCAGCTTGGGCCCGGGGGTCACCGGGGAGCTGTTTTTT
CDR3: CASSLGPGVTGELFF

V: TRBV6-1
length: 16
size: .
D: TRBD1
J: TRBJ2-7
DNA: TGTGCCAGCAGTGACCAGCCGGGACAGGGTACCTACGAGCAGTACTTC
CDR3: CASSDQPGQGTYEQYF

V: TRBV24-1
length: 16
size: .
D: .
J: TRBJ1-5
DNA: TGTGCCACCAGTGATTTTCTGGGGGCGTCGGGTCAGCCCCAGCATTTT
CDR3: CATSDFLGASGQPQHF

V: TRBV6-1
length: 14
size: once
D: .
J: TRBJ2-7
DNA: TGTGCCAGCAGTGAACAGGGTAGCTCCTACGAGCAGTACTTC
CDR3: CASSEQGSSYEQYF

V: TRBV2
length: 16
size: .
D: .
J: TRBJ2-5
DNA: TGTGCCAGCAGGCAACTCACCGCGGCGTTCCAAGAGACCCAGTACTTC
CDR3: CASRQLTAAFQETQYF

V: TRBV29-1
length: 14
size: .
D: TRBD1
J: TRBJ1-5
DNA: TGCAGCGTTGTACAGGGGGATAGCAATCAGCCCCAGCATTTT
CDR3: CSVVQGDSNQPQHF

V: TRBV14
length: 13
size: .
D: TRBD1
J: TRBJ2-1
DNA: TGTGCCAGCAGCCAAGAGAGGGGGCGCGAACAGTTCTTC
CDR3: CASSQERGREQFF

V: TRBV3-1/TRBV3-2
length: 17
size: once
D: .
J: TRBJ1-1
DNA: TGTGCCAGCAGCCCGTCAAACGGCAGGGGTTTGAACACTGAAGCTTTCTTT
CDR3: CASSPSNGRGLNTEAFF

V: TRBV6-5
length: 15
size: .
D: TRBD2
J: TRBJ2-7
DNA: TGTGCCAGCAGGGCTACTAGCGGGGGGGACTACGAGCAGTACTTC
CDR3: CASRATSGGDYEQYF

V: TRBV7-6
length: 16
size: .
D: .
J: TRBJ1-3
DNA: TGTGCCAGCAGCTTAGGGGGCCAAAGCTCTGGAAACACCATATATTTT
CDR3: CASSLGGQSSGNTIYF

V: TRBV5-1
length: 15
size: few
D: TRBD1
J: TRBJ2-1
DNA: TGCGCCAGCAGTCAAGCAGGGGGATCAAACAATGAGCAGTTCTTC
CDR3: CASSQAGGSNNEQFF

V: TRBV25-1
length: 12
size: .
D: .
J: TRBJ1-2
DNA: TGTGCCAGCAGTAGGGAGGCGTATGGCTACACCTTC
CDR3: CASSREAYGYTF

V: TRBV10-3
length: 16
size: .
D: TRBD2
J: TRBJ2-1
DNA: TGTGCCATCAGTGAGTCTAGCGGGAGCTCCTACAATGAGCAGTTCTTC
CDR3: CAISESSGSSYNEQFF

V: TRBV5-1
length: 16
size: once
D: .
J: TRBJ1-1
DNA: TGCGCCAGCAGTTATTACCCGGGACAACAGAACACTGAAGCTTTCTTT
CDR3: CASSYYPGQQNTEAFF

V: TRBV9
length: 17
size: .
D: TRBD1
J: TRBJ1-6
DNA: TGTGCCAGCAGCTTAGACCGGGACAGGGTCTATAATTCACCCCTCCACTTT
CDR3: CASSLDRDRVYNSPLHF

V: TRBV3-1/TRBV3-2
length: 13
size: .
D: TRBD1
J: TRBJ1-2
DNA: TGTGCCAGCAGCCCTGGGACAGGGAATGGCTACACCTTC
CDR3: CASSPGTGNGYTF

V: TRBV7-8
length: 16
size: .
D: .
J: TRBJ1-6
DNA: TGTGCCAGCAGCTTAAGTTCGTGGGCAGCTAATTCACCCCTCCACTTT
CDR3: CASSLSSWAANSPLHF

V: TRBV30
length: 13
size: few
D: .
J: TRBJ1-3
DNA: TGTGCCTGGAACCCGGGCTCTGGAAACACCATATATTTT
CDR3: CAWNPGSGNTIYF

V: TRBV28
length: 12
size: .
D: TRBD1
J: TRBJ1-2
DNA: TGTGCCAGCAGTAAGACAGGGATGGGCTACACCTTC
CDR3: CASSKTGMGYTF

V: TRBV7-9
length: 14
size: once
D: .
J: TRBJ1-2
DNA: TGTGCCAGCAGCTTAGTGGCAGCTAACTATGGCTACACCTTC
CDR3: CASSLVAANYGYTF

V: TRBV18
length: 16
size: .
D: .
J: TRBJ1-5
DNA: TGTGCCAGCTCACTAGTCCCACTTAGCTCTAATCAGCCCCAGCATTTT
CDR3: CASSLVPLSSNQPQHF

V: TRBV16
length: 11
size: .
D: .
J: TRBJ1-1
DNA: TGTGCCAGCAGCCAAACGGGGACTGCTTTCTTT
CDR3: CASSQTGTAFF

V: TRBV5-1
length: 16
size: .
D: .
J: TRBJ1-3
DNA: TGCGCCAGCAGCTTGGCCGGTCCAGGCTCTGGAAACACCATATATTTT
CDR3: CASSLAGPGSGNTIYF

V: TRBV12-3/TRBV12-4
length: 13
size: .
D: TRBD1
J: TRBJ1-6
DNA: TGTGCCAGCAGCAGGGACAGGAATTCACCCCTCCACTTT
CDR3: CASSRDRNSPLHF

V: TRBV5-1
length: 14
size: .
D: .
J: TRBJ2-1
DNA: TGCGCCAGCAGCTTGGTGAGGAGTCGAGATGAGCAGTTCTTC
CDR3: CASSLVRSRDEQFF

V: TRBV5-4
length: 14
size: .
D: TRBD1
J: TRBJ1-1
DNA: TGTGCCAGCAGCTTCGACAGGGGAATGGGTGAAGCTTTCTTT
CDR3: CASSFDRGMGEAFF

V: TRBV5-1
length: 16
size: .
D: TRBD1
J: TRBJ1-5
DNA: TGCGCCAGCAGTTTGGGACAGGGCACAGGCAATCAGCCCCAGCATTTT
CDR3: CASSLGQGTGNQPQHF

V: TRBV2
length: 14
size: few
D: TRBD1
J: TRBJ2-7
DNA: TGTGCCAGCACCAGGACAGGGGGCGCCTACGAGCAGTACTTC
CDR3: CASTRTGGAYEQYF

V: TRBV5-1
length: 16
size: once
D: TRBD2
J: TRBJ2-3
DNA: TGCGCCAGCAGCTCGACTAGCGGGGGGACTTGGGATACGCAGTATTTT
CDR3: CASSSTSGGTWDTQYF

V: TRBV27
length: 14
size: .
D: .
J: TRBJ1-4
DNA: TGTGCCAGCAGTTTATTACAGGGTGGGGAAAAACTGTTTTTT
CDR3: CASSLLQGGEKLFF

V: TRBV5-1
length: 15
size: .
D: TRBD1
J: TRBJ1-6
DNA: TGCGCCAGCAGCCTCCGACAGGGCGGTAATTCACCCCTCCACTTT
CDR3: CASSLRQGGNSPLHF

V: TRBV11-2
length: 12
size: .
D: .
J: TRBJ1-1
DNA: TGTGCCAGCAGCCACCGGGTCAGTGAAGCTTTCTTT
CDR3: CASSHRVSEAFF